The 18 T cell receptor beta chains below all came from one sample that was sequenced in a study of cytomegalovirus exposure and HLA in healthy donors (dated by TCRdb to 2015 to 2018). Libraries were built with the immunoSEQ multiplex PCR assay. The source is immuneACCESS, and TCRdb retained only in-frame sequences with V and J called. Part of the clones is not carried over; for the studies checked, unresolved V genes explain less than half of this, and the remainder is unexplained. The sample table shows tens of thousands of clones, and approximately 91% are seen once. 2% to 2.5% of the sample goes to the ten largest clones. Sequencing used PBMCs. Source of these receptors: a man aged 30 to 45 in good health and CMV-seronegative.

The chain is built from TRBV5-4 and TRBJ2-7, with 7 bases matching TRBD1. Germline lookup yields CDR1 SGHNT and CDR2 YYREEE (reference sequence). V was clipped by 4 bases and J by 0 bases; unmatched bases: 4. CDR3 length equals 14 residues. The CDR3 DNA sequence: TGTGCCAGCAGCCAGGACAGGATCTCCTACGAGCAGTACTTC. It yields the protein CASSQDRISYEQYF.

The V call is TRBV7-9, the J call TRBJ1-2; possibly TRBD1 for D (6 bases). The germline CDR1 and CDR2 sequences are SEHNR and FQNEAQ (reference sequence). The CDR3 runs to 17 residues. V lost 5 bases and J lost 3, with 22 bases in between. This CDR3 reads CASSTWPRGSRDYGYTF. As DNA, the CDR3 is TGTGCCAGCAGCACTTGGCCCAGGGGATCGCGGGACTATGGCTACACCTTC.

This chain uses TRBV21-1 with TRBJ2-7; the table's D gene call, TRBD1, was not cross checked with the DNA. TRBV21-1 is shown as a pseudogene. The CDR3 loop spans 18 amino acids. CDR3 sequence (DNA): TGTGCCAGCAGCCGTCCTTACGGATCGACAGGACCTACGATTGGGCAGTACTTC. Protein product: CASSRPYGSTGPTIGQYF.

This clone occurred once. V gene TRBV2 combines with J gene TRBJ1-6; weak D call: TRBD1 (6 bases). The CDR3 has 13 residues. CDR1 and CDR2 from the germline V gene are SNHLY and FYNNEI. The V end lost 7 bases, the J end lost 3 bases, and 7 bases lay between the germline ends. The CDR3 bases are TGTGCCAGCAAACAGGGCTATAATTCACCCCTCCACTTT. This encodes CASKQGYNSPLHF. Complete variable domain (other parts from reference TRBV2 and TRBJ1-6): EPEVTQTPSHQVTQMGQEVILRCVPISNHLYFYWYRQILGQKVEFLVSFYNNEISEKSEIFDDQFSVERPDGSNFTLKIRSTKLEDSAMYFCASKQGYNSPLHFGNGTRLTVT.

The gene calls are TRBV18 and TRBJ2-3, with D possibly being TRBD2 (5 bases). V lost 4 bases and J lost 2, with 13 bases in between. The CDR3 contains 15 residues. Germline V lookup: CDR1 KGHSH, CDR2 LQKENI. Written as DNA, the CDR3 is TGTGCCAGCTCACTTGGACCGGGATTCACAGATACGCAGTATTTT. Amino acid sequence: CASSLGPGFTDTQYF.

CDR3 in DNA: TGTGCCAGCAGCTTGGGGCTAGGGAGGCAGCCCCAGCATTTT. This translates into CASSLGLGRQPQHF. J is TRBJ1-5 and V is TRBV5-8; D is undetermined. Germline CDR1 is SGHTS and CDR2 is YDEGEE. This CDR3 comprises 14 residues. Trimming took off 0 bases at V and 7 bases at J, with 11 bases between the two ends.

The chain combines TRBV25-1 with TRBJ2-1, with D perhaps matching TRBD2 (6 bases). Trimming removed 2 bases from V and 10 bases from J, with 12 bases in between. The CDR3 covers 13 residues. Germline loops: CDR1 MGHDK, CDR2 SYGVNS. The CDR3 DNA is TGTGCCAGCAGTGAAATCGGAGGGAACGAGCAGTTCTTC. It is translated as CASSEIGGNEQFF.

The chain links TRBV7-9 to TRBJ1-1; a weak D match, TRBD1 (6 bases). Trimming left V 4 bases short and J 6 bases short, with 15 bases between. The CDR3 covers 14 residues. Per the germline V gene, CDR1 is SEHNR and CDR2 is FQNEAQ (reference sequence). CDR3 sequence (DNA): TGTGCCAGCAGCTGGCACGGCAGGGGCGCTGAAGCTTTCTTT. It encodes CASSWHGRGAEAFF.

CDR3 sequence: CASSLGVGVSLDTQYF. CDR3 nucleotides: TGCGCCAGCAGCTTGGGAGTAGGAGTGTCGCTAGATACGCAGTATTTT. The genes are TRBV5-1 and TRBJ2-3, with unresolved D. Germline CDR1 is SGHRS and CDR2 is YFSETQ. This CDR3 spans 16 amino acids. Trimming pared 0 bases from V and 5 bases from J, leaving 16 bases between.

The chain has TRBV28 and TRBJ1-6, with D hard to call. Trimming shortened V by 9 bases and J by 0 bases, and 12 bases separated the two germline ends. The CDR3 runs to 15 residues. The germline gives CDR1 MDHEN, CDR2 SYDVKM. The CDR3 region has the DNA TGTGCCAGTTTTCGGGGAAGCTCCTATAATTCACCCCTCCACTTT. As protein: CASFRGSSYNSPLHF.

V is TRBV19 and J is TRBJ2-5, with 10 nucleotides matching TRBD1. CDR3 size: 15 residues. The germline V gene has CDR1 LNHDA and CDR2 SQIVND (reference sequence). The V segment lost 6 bases and the J segment 3 bases; nucleotides outside the gene matches: 7. The CDR3 protein is CASSNTGTGEETQYF. As DNA, the CDR3 is TGTGCCAGTAGCAATACCGGGACAGGGGAAGAGACCCAGTACTTC.

This clone showed up just once. The chain has TRBV4-1 and TRBJ2-1; 8 bases map to TRBD2. V lost 3 bases to trimming and J lost 10 bases; unmatched junction nucleotides: 11. CDR1 MGHRA and CDR2 YSYEKL come from the germline V gene. The CDR3 is 15 residues long. The CDR3 DNA follows: TGCGCCAGCAGCCAGGCAGAGAGCTTAGCGGGGGAGCAGTTCTTC. It encodes CASSQAESLAGEQFF.

The chain combines TRBV6-1 with TRBJ2-1; possible D gene TRBD1, 6 bases. CDR3 length: 18 amino acids. The V end was cut by 0 bases, the J end by 3 bases, with 18 bases between. The V gene's germline CDR1 is MNHNS and CDR2 SASEGT. In nucleotides, the CDR3 is TGTGCCAGCAGTGAAGCGAAGGTGGGGGCTGGGGTCTACAATGAGCAGTTCTTC. This codes for CASSEAKVGAGVYNEQFF.

The chain uses TRBV6-4 and TRBJ1-4, with D perhaps TRBD1 (5 bases). Germline V gene data show CDR1 as MRHNA and CDR2 as SNTAGT. V was cut by 6 bases and J by 3 bases, with 17 bases left in between. The CDR3 spans 16 residues. The CDR3 reads CASSIHRLRANEKLFF. The DNA for the CDR3 is TGTGCCAGCAGCATTCACAGGTTAAGGGCTAATGAAAAACTGTTTTTT.

The chain has TRBV10-2 and TRBJ2-2, with TRBD1 matching over 9 bases. The CDR3 runs 14 residues. CDR1 and CDR2 (germline): WSHSY, SAAADI. V lost 8 bases, J lost 4 bases, and 5 bases stayed unmatched. The chain's CDR3 is CASRPGQGTGELFF. CDR3 in DNA: TGCGCCAGCCGACCGGGACAGGGCACCGGGGAGCTGTTTTTT.

V is TRBV11-1 and J is TRBJ1-3; 10 positions match TRBD1. The CDR3 contains 18 residues. The trim removed 5 bases at V and 1 base at J, leaving 11 bases unmatched. Germline V gene sequence: CDR1 SGHAT, CDR2 FQDESV (reference sequence). CDR3 DNA: TGTGCCAGCAGCAAGCACCTTCCGGGACAGGGGTCTGGAAACACCATATATTTT. Amino acids: CASSKHLPGQGSGNTIYF.

The chain couples TRBV2 to TRBJ1-2; D gene unclear. Trimming took 6 bases from V and 2 from J, leaving 13 bases between them. Germline V gene lookup returns CDR1 SNHLY and CDR2 FYNNEI. The CDR3 consists of 14 residues. CDR3 amino acids: CASRNYKKNYGYTF. In DNA, the CDR3 is TGTGCCAGCAGGAACTACAAGAAAAACTATGGCTACACCTTC.

This chain uses TRBV10-3 with TRBJ2-2; 8 bases are shared with TRBD1. Germline trimming cut 4 bases from V and 3 bases from J; bases unmatched to any gene: 1. Germline V gene lookup returns CDR1 ENHRY and CDR2 SYGVKD. This CDR3 spans 14 amino acids. This CDR3 reads CAISGTGYTGELFF. CDR3 coding DNA: TGTGCCATCAGTGGGACAGGGTACACCGGGGAGCTGTTTTTT.